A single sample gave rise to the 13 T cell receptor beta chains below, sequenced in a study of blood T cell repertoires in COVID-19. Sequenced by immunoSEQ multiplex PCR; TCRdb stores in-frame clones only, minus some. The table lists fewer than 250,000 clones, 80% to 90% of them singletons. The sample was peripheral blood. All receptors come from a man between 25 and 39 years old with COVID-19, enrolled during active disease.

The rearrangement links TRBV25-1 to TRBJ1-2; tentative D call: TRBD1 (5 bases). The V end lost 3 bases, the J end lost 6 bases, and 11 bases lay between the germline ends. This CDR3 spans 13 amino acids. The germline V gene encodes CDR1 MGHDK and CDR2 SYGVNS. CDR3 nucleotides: TGTGCCAGCAGTGATCCGGGGGAGGATGGCTACACCTTC. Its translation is CASSDPGEDGYTF.

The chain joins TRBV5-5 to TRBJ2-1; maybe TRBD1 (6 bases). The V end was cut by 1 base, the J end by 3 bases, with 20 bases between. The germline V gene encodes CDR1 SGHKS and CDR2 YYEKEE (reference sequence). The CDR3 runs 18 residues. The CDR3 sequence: CASSLLSRGSLVYNEQFF. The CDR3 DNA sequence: TGTGCCAGCAGCTTGCTATCCAGGGGTAGTCTGGTCTACAATGAGCAGTTCTTC.

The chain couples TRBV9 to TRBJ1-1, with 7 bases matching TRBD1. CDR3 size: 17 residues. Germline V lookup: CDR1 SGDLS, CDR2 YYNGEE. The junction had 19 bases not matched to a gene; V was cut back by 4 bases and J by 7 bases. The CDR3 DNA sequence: TGTGCCAGCAGCCCCGACCGAAGGGGGCGCGAGAGGGGTGAAGCTTTCTTT. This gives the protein CASSPDRRGRERGEAFF.

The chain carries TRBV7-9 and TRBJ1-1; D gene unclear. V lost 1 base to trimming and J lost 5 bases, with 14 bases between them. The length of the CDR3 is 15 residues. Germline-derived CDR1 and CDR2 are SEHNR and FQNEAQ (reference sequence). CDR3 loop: CASSLEPGTLTEAFF. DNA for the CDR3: TGTGCCAGCAGCTTAGAACCGGGAACCTTGACTGAAGCTTTCTTT.

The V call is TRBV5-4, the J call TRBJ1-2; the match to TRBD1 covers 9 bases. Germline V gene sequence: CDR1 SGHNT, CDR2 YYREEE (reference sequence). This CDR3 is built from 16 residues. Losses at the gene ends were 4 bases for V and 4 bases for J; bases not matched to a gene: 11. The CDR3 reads CASSRQTGGEVYGYTF. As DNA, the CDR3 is TGTGCCAGCAGCCGACAGACAGGGGGTGAAGTCTATGGCTACACCTTC.

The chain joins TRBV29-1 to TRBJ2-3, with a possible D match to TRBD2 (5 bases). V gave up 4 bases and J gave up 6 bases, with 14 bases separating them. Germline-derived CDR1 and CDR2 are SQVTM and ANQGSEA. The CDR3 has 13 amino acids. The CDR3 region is CSVVRTSWDTQYF. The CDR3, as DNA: TGCAGCGTTGTCCGGACTTCTTGGGATACGCAGTATTTT.

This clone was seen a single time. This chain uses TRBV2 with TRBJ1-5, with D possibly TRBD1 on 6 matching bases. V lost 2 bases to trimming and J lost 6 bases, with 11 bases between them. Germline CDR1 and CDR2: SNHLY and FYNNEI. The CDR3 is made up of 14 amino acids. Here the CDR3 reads CASSERQGSQPQHF. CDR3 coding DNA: TGTGCCAGCAGTGAACGGCAGGGGAGTCAGCCCCAGCATTTT. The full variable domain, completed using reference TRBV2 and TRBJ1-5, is EPEVTQTPSHQVTQMGQEVILRCVPISNHLYFYWYRQILGQKVEFLVSFYNNEISEKSEIFDDQFSVERPDGSNFTLKIRSTKLEDSAMYFCASSERQGSQPQHFGDGTRLSIL.

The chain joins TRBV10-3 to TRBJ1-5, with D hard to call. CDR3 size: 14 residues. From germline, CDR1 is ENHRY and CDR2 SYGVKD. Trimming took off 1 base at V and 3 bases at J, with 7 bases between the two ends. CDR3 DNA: TGTGCCATCAGTGAGTGGCTTGACAATCAGCCCCAGCATTTT. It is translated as CAISEWLDNQPQHF.

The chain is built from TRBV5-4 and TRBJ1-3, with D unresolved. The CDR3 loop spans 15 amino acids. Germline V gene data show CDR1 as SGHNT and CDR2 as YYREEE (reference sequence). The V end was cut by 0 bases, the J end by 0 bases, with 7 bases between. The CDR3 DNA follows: TGTGCCAGCAGCTTGGACAGCAACTCTGGAAACACCATATATTTT. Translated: CASSLDSNSGNTIYF.

The DNA of the CDR3 is TGCGCCAGCAGCTTGGGTCAGGGGGTGGGAACTGAAGCTTTCTTT. This codes for CASSLGQGVGTEAFF. The chain links TRBV5-1 to TRBJ1-1; 7 nucleotides match TRBD1. V was clipped by 0 bases and J by 5 bases; unmatched bases: 7. The CDR3 runs 15 residues. Germline loops: CDR1 SGHRS, CDR2 YFSETQ.

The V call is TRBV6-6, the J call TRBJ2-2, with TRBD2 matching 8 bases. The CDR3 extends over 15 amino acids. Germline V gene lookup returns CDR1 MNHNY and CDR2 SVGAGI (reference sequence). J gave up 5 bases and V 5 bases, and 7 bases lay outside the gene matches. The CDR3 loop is CASSTRGGRTGELFF. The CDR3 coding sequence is TGTGCCAGCAGTACCCGGGGGGGCCGAACCGGGGAGCTGTTTTTT.

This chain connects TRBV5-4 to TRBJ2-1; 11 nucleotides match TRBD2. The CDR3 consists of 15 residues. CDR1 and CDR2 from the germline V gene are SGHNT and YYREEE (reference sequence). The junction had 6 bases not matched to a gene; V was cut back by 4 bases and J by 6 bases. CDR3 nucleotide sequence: TGTGCCAGCAGCGGCGGGACTAGCGGTACCAATGAGCAGTTCTTC. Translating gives CASSGGTSGTNEQFF.

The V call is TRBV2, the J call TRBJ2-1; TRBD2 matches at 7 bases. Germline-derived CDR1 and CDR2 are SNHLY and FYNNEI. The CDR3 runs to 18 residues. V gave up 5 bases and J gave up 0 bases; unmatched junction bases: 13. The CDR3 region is CASSTTPVWGGSYNEQFF. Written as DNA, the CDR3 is TGTGCCAGCAGTACTACCCCGGTATGGGGGGGCTCCTACAATGAGCAGTTCTTC. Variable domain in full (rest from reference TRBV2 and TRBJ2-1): EPEVTQTPSHQVTQMGQEVILRCVPISNHLYFYWYRQILGQKVEFLVSFYNNEISEKSEIFDDQFSVERPDGSNFTLKIRSTKLEDSAMYFCASSTTPVWGGSYNEQFFGPGTRLTVL.